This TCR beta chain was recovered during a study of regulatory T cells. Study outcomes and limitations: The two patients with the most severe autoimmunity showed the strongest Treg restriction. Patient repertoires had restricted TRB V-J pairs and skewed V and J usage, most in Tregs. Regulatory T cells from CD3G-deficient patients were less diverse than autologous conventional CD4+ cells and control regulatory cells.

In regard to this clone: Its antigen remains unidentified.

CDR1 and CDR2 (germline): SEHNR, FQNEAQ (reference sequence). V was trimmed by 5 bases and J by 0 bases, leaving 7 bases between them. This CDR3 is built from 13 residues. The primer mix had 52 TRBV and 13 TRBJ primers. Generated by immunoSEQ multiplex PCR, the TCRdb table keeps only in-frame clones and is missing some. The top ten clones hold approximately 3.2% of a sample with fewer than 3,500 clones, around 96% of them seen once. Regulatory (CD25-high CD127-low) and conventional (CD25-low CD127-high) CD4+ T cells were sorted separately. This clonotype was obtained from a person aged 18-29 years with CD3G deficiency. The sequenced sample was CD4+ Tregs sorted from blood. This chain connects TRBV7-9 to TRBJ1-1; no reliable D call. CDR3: CASSPRVNTEAFF. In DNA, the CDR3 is TGTGCCAGCAGCCCACGGGTGAACACTGAAGCTTTCTTT.